This record looks at one T cell receptor beta chain sequence and its context. Antigen unknown. Reverse transcription of all isolated RNA meant that expressed TCRB transcripts were sequenced. The data were produced by immunoSEQ multiplex PCR, yet TCRdb's version contains in-frame clones alone and is incomplete. Of a few hundred thousand clones listed, about 10% were seen once; the top ten hold around 0.66%. The CDR3 runs to 16 residues. The germline CDR1 and CDR2 sequences are SGHNT and YYREEE (reference sequence). Unmatched junction bases numbered 6, after V lost 4 bases and J lost 4 bases. Each of the CD4+ naive, central memory, regulatory and stem cell-like memory populations was sorted via CD45RO/CCR7/CD25/CD127/CD95/CD27. This record comes from a study of beta chain features in type 1 diabetes. Study observations and caveats: People with Type 1 diabetes carried modestly yet significantly shorter TCRB CDR3s in all four CD4+ subsets.

This chain joins TRBV5-4 and TRBJ2-7, with TRBD2 identical over 15 bases. The clonotype originates from a man aged 30 to 45 with type 1 diabetes. The sequenced material came from central memory CD4+ T cells from blood. The CDR3 DNA reads TGTGCCAGCAGCGGGACTAGCGGGAGGTCACCGTACGAGCAGTACTTC. Translation gives CASSGTSGRSPYEQYF.